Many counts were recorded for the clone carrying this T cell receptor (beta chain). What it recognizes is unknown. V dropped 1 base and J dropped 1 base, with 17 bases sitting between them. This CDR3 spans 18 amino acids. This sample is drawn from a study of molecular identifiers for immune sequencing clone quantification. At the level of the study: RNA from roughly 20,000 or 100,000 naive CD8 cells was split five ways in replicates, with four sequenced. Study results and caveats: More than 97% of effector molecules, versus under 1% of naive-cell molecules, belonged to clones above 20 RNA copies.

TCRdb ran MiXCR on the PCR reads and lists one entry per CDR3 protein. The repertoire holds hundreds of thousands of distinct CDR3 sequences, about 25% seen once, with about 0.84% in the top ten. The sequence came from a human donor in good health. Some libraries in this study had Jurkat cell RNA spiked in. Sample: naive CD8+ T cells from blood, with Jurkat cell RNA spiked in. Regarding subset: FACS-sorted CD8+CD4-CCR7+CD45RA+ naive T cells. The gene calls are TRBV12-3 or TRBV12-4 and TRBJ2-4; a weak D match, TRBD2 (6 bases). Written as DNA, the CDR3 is TGTGCCAGCAGTTTAGTGTGGCGGGAATCCTTGGCCAAAAACATTCAGTACTTC. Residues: CASSLVWRESLAKNIQYF.